This entry lists 8 T cell receptor beta chains sequenced from one sample in a study of T cell responses to AZD1222 COVID-19 vaccine. Produced via immunoSEQ multiplex PCR; TCRdb's table is partial and in-frame only. The top ten clones hold about 4% of a sample with about 150,000 clones, 91% of them seen once. The material sequenced was peripheral blood, taken 28 days after the second AZD1222 dose. The receptor set was obtained from an adult who received the AZD1222 COVID-19 vaccine.

The chain links TRBV3-1 (or the pseudogene TRBV3-2) to TRBJ1-2, with D maybe TRBD1 (6 bases). Germline CDR1 and CDR2: LGHDT and YNNKEL (reference sequence). The V end lost 1 base, the J end lost 3 bases, and 9 bases lay between the germline ends. This CDR3 spans 14 amino acids. The CDR3: CASSQVAGDYGYTF. CDR3 coding DNA: TGTGCCAGCAGCCAAGTTGCAGGGGACTATGGCTACACCTTC.

The rearrangement uses TRBV5-1 and TRBJ1-5, with TRBD1 matching 10 bases. Trimming removed 4 bases from V and 7 bases from J; junction bases left unmatched: 8. CDR3 length equals 15 residues. The germline gives CDR1 SGHRS, CDR2 YFSETQ. This CDR3 is CASSVGTGVGQPQHF. In DNA form, the CDR3 reads TGCGCCAGCAGCGTCGGGACAGGGGTGGGACAGCCCCAGCATTTT.

A few counts support this clone. This chain joins TRBV9 and TRBJ2-7; D is tentatively TRBD1 or TRBD2 (5 bases each). Germline-derived CDR1 and CDR2 are SGDLS and YYNGEE. The CDR3 extends over 15 amino acids. The V end was cut by 0 bases, the J end by 0 bases, with 10 bases between. CDR3 sequence: CASSVAMGDSYEQYF. As DNA, the CDR3 is TGTGCCAGCAGCGTAGCTATGGGGGACTCCTACGAGCAGTACTTC.

V gene TRBV18 combines with J gene TRBJ1-1; D unclear. CDR1 is KGHSH and CDR2 is LQKENI in the germline V gene. V lost 6 bases to trimming and J lost 0 bases, with 17 bases between them. The CDR3 spans 16 residues. The CDR3 DNA reads as TGTGCCAGCTCCGGGCCGTTGGAGTCCATGAACACTGAAGCTTTCTTT. This codes for CASSGPLESMNTEAFF.

This chain connects TRBV27 to TRBJ1-5, with 9 bases that match TRBD1. CDR1 is MNHEY and CDR2 is SMNVEV in the germline V gene (reference sequence). The junction had 6 bases not matched to a gene; V was cut back by 3 bases and J by 6 bases. The length of the CDR3 is 15 residues. CDR3 loop: CASSFRRTGVQPQHF. The CDR3 DNA follows: TGTGCCAGCAGTTTTCGTCGGACAGGGGTTCAGCCCCAGCATTTT.

The gene calls are TRBV19 and TRBJ1-3; no reliable D call. There are 16 residues in the CDR3. Looked up from germline, CDR1 is LNHDA and CDR2 is SQIVND (reference sequence). Trimming cost V 1 base and J 0 bases, with 10 bases left between them. This CDR3 is CASSIGRRRSGNTIYF. The CDR3 DNA sequence: TGTGCCAGTAGTATAGGACGGCGGCGCTCTGGAAACACCATATATTTT.

The chain links TRBV27 to TRBJ2-6; D possibly corresponds to TRBD1 (6 bases). V shed 6 bases and J shed 4 bases, with 16 bases lying between them. Germline V gives CDR1 MNHEY, CDR2 SMNVEV (reference sequence). The CDR3 consists of 16 residues. CDR3 residues: CASSPAGQFGANVLTF. The CDR3 DNA is TGTGCCAGCAGCCCCGCCGGACAGTTCGGGGCCAACGTCCTGACTTTC.

This clone occurred once. The V and J genes are TRBV9 and TRBJ2-3; no reliable D call. This CDR3 region has 14 residues. Germline V CDR1 and CDR2: SGDLS, YYNGEE. Trimming shortened V by 0 bases and J by 0 bases, and 5 bases separated the two germline ends. CDR3 nucleotides: TGTGCCAGCAGCGTAGAAGCTAGCACAGATACGCAGTATTTT. Its protein is CASSVEASTDTQYF.